Listed here are 28 T cell receptor beta chains from one sample, sequenced in a study of blood T cell repertoires in COVID-19. Produced via immunoSEQ multiplex PCR; TCRdb's table is partial and in-frame only. The sample shows about 99,000 clones, about 91% of them seen only once. The sample consisted of peripheral blood. These receptors were taken from a human donor in a cohort sampled during active COVID-19.

This clone was picked up one time. The rearrangement joins TRBV7-9 to TRBJ2-2, with 8 bases aligning to TRBD2. V lost 3 bases and J lost 1; bases outside the gene matches: 10. The CDR3 totals 18 residues. Germline V lookup: CDR1 SEHNR, CDR2 FQNEAQ (reference sequence). The CDR3 sequence is CASSFPTRTSWNTGELFF. For the CDR3, the DNA is TGTGCCAGCAGCTTCCCTACCCGGACTAGCTGGAACACCGGGGAGCTGTTTTTT.

The chain employs TRBV19 and TRBJ1-1, with D possibly matching TRBD1 (5 bases). The V gene lost 0 bases and the J gene lost 5 bases, with 13 bases spanning the gap. Germline lookup yields CDR1 LNHDA and CDR2 SQIVND (reference sequence). The CDR3 is 15 residues long. The CDR3 sequence: CASSIENSRTTEAFF. The CDR3 DNA reads as TGTGCCAGTAGTATAGAGAACAGTCGGACAACTGAAGCTTTCTTT.

The rearrangement joins TRBV7-6 to TRBJ2-7; 7 bases align to TRBD1. The CDR3 contains 13 residues. V was clipped by 4 bases and J by 2 bases; unmatched bases: 2. Germline assignment: CDR1 SGHVS and CDR2 FNYEAQ. The CDR3: CASSSTGTYEQYF. DNA for the CDR3: TGTGCCAGCAGCTCGACAGGGACCTACGAGCAGTACTTC.

The chain uses TRBV9 and TRBJ2-1; a weak D match, TRBD1 (6 bases). This CDR3 region has 13 residues. V lost 4 bases and J lost 10, with 15 bases in between. CDR1 SGDLS and CDR2 YYNGEE come from the germline V gene. The CDR3 loop is CASSTTLTGEQFF. CDR3 bases: TGTGCCAGCAGCACCACCTTAACAGGGGAGCAGTTCTTC. The variable domain in full, completed from reference TRBV9 and TRBJ2-1, reads DSGVTQTPKHLITATGQRVTLRCSPRSGDLSVYWYQQSLDQGLQFLIQYYNGEERAKGNILERFSAQQFPDLHSELNLSSLELGDSALYFCASSTTLTGEQFFGPGTRLTVL.

This chain links TRBV2 with TRBJ2-3; 13 bases match TRBD2. V was clipped by 4 bases and J by 4 bases; unmatched bases: 2. The germline gives CDR1 SNHLY, CDR2 FYNNEI. CDR3 length: 15 residues. The CDR3 nucleotides read TGTGCCAGCAGTGTACTAGCGGGGGGGGCAGATACGCAGTATTTT. Protein sequence: CASSVLAGGADTQYF.

This chain links TRBV6-6 with TRBJ1-1; D unresolved. V lost 6 bases and J 3 bases, leaving 11 bases between the germline ends. Germline V gene lookup returns CDR1 MNHNY and CDR2 SVGAGI (reference sequence). The CDR3 length is 13 residues. CDR3 nucleotide sequence: TGTGCCAGCAGGACAATCGGGGACACTGAAGCTTTCTTT. It translates to CASRTIGDTEAFF.

This chain links TRBV28 with TRBJ1-1; 8 nucleotides align to TRBD1. J gave up 4 bases and V 3 bases, and 10 bases lay outside the gene matches. Germline loops: CDR1 MDHEN, CDR2 SYDVKM. The CDR3 contains 16 residues. The CDR3: CASSLSTGVVGTEAFF. Here the CDR3 DNA reads TGTGCCAGCAGTTTGTCGACAGGGGTGGTAGGCACTGAAGCTTTCTTT.

J is TRBJ2-1 and V is TRBV24-1; D uncertain. The germline V gene has CDR1 KGHDR and CDR2 SFDVKD. The CDR3 runs to 12 residues. The V and J ends lost 6 bases and 6 bases respectively, with 8 bases between them. CDR3 DNA sequence: TGTGCCACCAGTTTTCGAGGCAATGAGCAGTTCTTC. Translated, it gives CATSFRGNEQFF.

The J gene is TRBJ1-3, the V gene TRBV2; 7 bases match TRBD1. In germline, CDR1 is SNHLY, CDR2 FYNNEI. The CDR3 runs 15 residues. With 6 bases clipped from V and 3 bases from J, the junction kept 8 bases outside the gene matches. CDR3 residues: CASSPYTGDGNTIYF. The CDR3 nucleotides are TGTGCCAGCAGCCCTTATACAGGGGATGGAAACACCATATATTTT.

V gene TRBV4-2 combines with J gene TRBJ2-1; 16 bases match TRBD2. The CDR3 totals 17 residues. Germline CDR1 is LGHNA and CDR2 is YNFKEQ. V was clipped by 0 bases and J by 10 bases; unmatched bases: 6. CDR3 in amino acids: CASSQDGTSGGAREQFF. The CDR3 coding sequence is TGTGCCAGCAGCCAAGACGGGACTAGCGGGGGGGCAAGGGAGCAGTTCTTC.

The chain employs TRBV2 and TRBJ1-5; 9 bases match TRBD1. J lost 2 bases, V lost 6 bases, and 5 bases had no gene match. The CDR3 sequence is 15 residues long. CDR1 and CDR2 (germline): SNHLY, FYNNEI. The CDR3 DNA sequence: TGTGCCAGCAGACAGGGGGCGAGTGGCAATCAGCCCCAGCATTTT. Protein sequence: CASRQGASGNQPQHF.

CDR3: CATSDPRHPSGANVLTF. The CDR3 bases are TGTGCCACCAGTGATCCGCGACACCCCTCTGGGGCCAACGTCCTGACTTTC. The V and J genes are TRBV24-1 and TRBJ2-6; D gene ambiguous. V gave up 3 bases and J gave up 0 bases, with 11 bases separating them. The CDR3 has 17 residues. Per germline, CDR1 KGHDR and CDR2 SFDVKD.

The V gene is TRBV10-3, the J gene TRBJ2-7, with 14 bases aligning to TRBD2. The CDR3 spans 16 residues. Germline CDR1 ENHRY, CDR2 SYGVKD. The ends lost 6 bases at V and 4 bases at J; junction bases unmatched: 8. CDR3 sequence: CAIRPTSGGDLYEQYF. The DNA for the CDR3 is TGTGCCATCAGACCGACTAGCGGGGGGGACCTTTACGAGCAGTACTTC.

The chain is built from TRBV6-6 and TRBJ1-2, with 9 nucleotides matching TRBD1. V lost 2 bases, J lost 0 bases, and 4 bases stayed unmatched. CDR1 MNHNY and CDR2 SVGAGI come from the germline V gene (reference sequence). The CDR3 consists of 16 residues. CDR3 loop: CASSYRDRVSNYGYTF. CDR3 DNA sequence: TGTGCCAGCAGTTACCGGGACAGGGTCTCTAACTATGGCTACACCTTC.

The chain carries TRBV6-5 and TRBJ2-1; 7 bases fit TRBD2. V shed 2 bases and J 6 bases; nucleotides not matched to a gene: 7. The CDR3 is made up of 15 amino acids. CDR1 and CDR2 from the germline V gene are MNHEY and SVGAGI. CDR3 amino acids: CASSYDRGSTNEQFF. CDR3 nucleotide sequence: TGTGCCAGCAGTTACGATCGCGGGAGCACCAATGAGCAGTTCTTC.

The chain has TRBV7-2 and TRBJ2-7, with 7 bases fitting TRBD1. V was clipped by 5 bases and J by 12 bases; unmatched bases: 16. The CDR3 sequence is 14 residues long. Germline-derived CDR1 and CDR2 are SGHTA and FQGNSA. The CDR3 region is CASSPRWDSPWGYF. The CDR3 DNA follows: TGTGCCAGCAGCCCCAGGTGGGACAGTCCGTGGGGGTACTTC.

The CDR3 reads CASSQERGNPNEKLFF. CDR3 DNA: TGCGCCAGCAGCCAAGAAAGGGGAAACCCTAATGAAAAACTGTTTTTT. The V and J genes are TRBV4-3 and TRBJ1-4; D is possibly TRBD1 (5 bases). The CDR3 consists of 16 residues. Trimming pared 0 bases from V and 3 bases from J, leaving 11 bases between. The V gene's germline CDR1 is LGHNA and CDR2 YSLEER.

The gene calls are TRBV29-1 and TRBJ1-1, with D possibly matching TRBD1 (6 bases). CDR3 length equals 13 residues. From germline, CDR1 is SQVTM and CDR2 ANQGSEA. V lost 6 bases and J 4 bases, leaving 15 bases between the germline ends. Written as DNA, the CDR3 is TGCAGCGTGGCAGGGGCCGGGCGCACTGAAGCTTTCTTT. Its translation: CSVAGAGRTEAFF.

The rearrangement uses TRBV18 and TRBJ2-1; D may be TRBD1 (6 bases). This CDR3 has 13 amino acids. Trimming removed 3 bases at V and 4 bases at J, with 7 bases between. The germline V gene has CDR1 KGHSH and CDR2 LQKENI. Written as DNA, the CDR3 is TGTGCCAGCTCACCCGGACAGTACAATGAGCAGTTCTTC. It is translated as CASSPGQYNEQFF.

The CDR3 protein is CSVRGLALNNEQFF. DNA for the CDR3: TGCAGCGTTAGGGGACTAGCGCTAAACAATGAGCAGTTCTTC. This sequence joins TRBV29-1 and TRBJ2-1, with TRBD2 identical over 10 bases. The V gene's germline CDR1 is SQVTM and CDR2 ANQGSEA. The CDR3 sequence is 14 residues long. The ends lost 5 bases at V and 5 bases at J; junction bases unmatched: 6.

The chain couples TRBV6-2 or TRBV6-3 to TRBJ1-4, with 8 bases matching TRBD1. The CDR3 is made up of 13 amino acids. V gave up 4 bases and J gave up 6 bases; unmatched junction bases: 1. Germline CDR1 is MNHEY and CDR2 is SVGEGT. For the CDR3, the DNA is TGTGCCAGCAGTTGGACAGGGTATGAAAAACTGTTTTTT. Its translation is CASSWTGYEKLFF.

The rearrangement joins TRBV5-4 to TRBJ2-7; 8 bases map to TRBD2. The germline V gene encodes CDR1 SGHNT and CDR2 YYREEE (reference sequence). The CDR3 is 16 amino acids. The ends lost 3 bases at V and 1 base at J; junction bases unmatched: 9. CDR3 amino acids: CASSSPTSGISYEQYF. For the CDR3, the DNA is TGTGCCAGCAGCTCTCCTACTAGCGGAATTTCCTACGAGCAGTACTTC.

The chain carries TRBV7-9 and TRBJ2-5; TRBD1 aligns across 12 bases. CDR1 and CDR2 (germline): SEHNR, FQNEAQ (reference sequence). This CDR3 spans 16 amino acids. J was trimmed by 4 bases and V by 1 base; bases with no gene match: 4. In DNA, the CDR3 is TGTGCCAGCAGCTTAGGGGGACAGGGGGCAGGAGAGACCCAGTACTTC. It yields the protein CASSLGGQGAGETQYF.

A note on this clone: One end of the junction does not line up with germline, which may come from a read error. The chain recombines TRBV5-4 with TRBJ2-3; the match to TRBD2 covers 9 bases. Per the germline V gene, CDR1 is SGHNT and CDR2 is YYREEE (reference sequence). The CDR3 totals 15 residues. In DNA form, the CDR3 reads TGTGCCAGCAGATTGGCACTAGCGGGCCAAGATACGCAGTATTTT. Translation gives CASRLALAGQDTQYF. The full variable domain, completed using reference TRBV5-4 and TRBJ2-3, is ETGVTQSPTHLIKTRGQQVTLRCSSQSGHNTVSWYQQALGQGPQFIFQYYREEENGRGNFPPRFSGLQFPNYSSELNVNALELDDSALYLCASRLALAGQDTQYFGPGTRLTVL.

The chain couples TRBV27 to TRBJ2-7, with D maybe TRBD1 (6 bases). V was shortened by 2 bases and J by 3 bases, with 17 bases between the two germline ends. Germline V gene lookup returns CDR1 MNHEY and CDR2 SMNVEV (reference sequence). CDR3 length: 16 residues. The CDR3 region has the DNA TGTGCCAGCAGTTTAGGGGCAGGGGTTTTCGGCTACGAGCAGTACTTC. This encodes CASSLGAGVFGYEQYF.

CDR3 in amino acids: CASKDRGTDTQYF. CDR3 DNA: TGTGCCAGCAAGGACAGGGGTACAGATACGCAGTATTTT. This chain connects TRBV28 to TRBJ2-3; 9 bases fit TRBD1. The junction had 2 bases not matched to a gene; V was cut back by 7 bases and J by 3 bases. The CDR3 runs 13 residues. CDR1 and CDR2 from the germline V gene are MDHEN and SYDVKM.

The J gene is TRBJ1-3, the V gene TRBV29-1; 7 bases are a match to TRBD1. V gave up 7 bases and J gave up 4 bases; unmatched junction bases: 4. Germline V gene sequence: CDR1 SQVTM, CDR2 ANQGSEA. The CDR3 consists of 12 residues. The CDR3, as DNA: TGCAGCGCCATGGGACAGGGAAACACCATATATTTT. It yields the protein CSAMGQGNTIYF.

The rearrangement uses TRBV4-3 and TRBJ2-3; D is unclear. Germline V gene sequence: CDR1 LGHNA, CDR2 YSLEER. This CDR3 region has 13 residues. V lost 3 bases to trimming and J lost 1 base, with 5 bases between them. The CDR3 protein is CASSHIGTDTQYF. The CDR3 nucleotides are TGCGCCAGCAGCCATATTGGCACAGATACGCAGTATTTT.